The T cell receptor (beta chain) described here comes from a study of lymphopenia after photon versus proton radiotherapy. The germline gives CDR1 SGHAT, CDR2 FQNNGV. V was shortened by 0 bases and J by 8 bases, with 10 bases between the two germline ends. The CDR3 is 13 residues long. The assay was immunoSEQ multiplex PCR, and TCRdb's table has in-frame clones only and misses some. The sample has roughly 58,000 clones, approximately 90% seen once. The chain combines TRBV11-2 with TRBJ1-1; no clear D. The specimen comprised peripheral blood, sampled from a patient treated with proton-based radiotherapy. The sequence came from a man older than 75 with esophageal cancer. The CDR3, as DNA: TGTGCCAGCAGCTTAGATCTATGGGTGGAAGCTTTCTTT. Its protein is CASSLDLWVEAFF. The full variable domain, completed using reference TRBV11-2 and TRBJ1-1, is EAGVAQSPRYKIIEKRQSVAFWCNPISGHATLYWYQQILGQGPKLLIQFQNNGVVDDSQLPKDRFSAERLKGVDSTLKIQPAKLEDSAVYLCASSLDLWVEAFFGQGTRLTVV.